This T cell receptor beta chain appears in the sequencing data of a study of T cell repertoires in cytomegalovirus infection. General study results and limits: HLA-C-restricted CMV clonotypes gave the most frequent clonotype in two of eight donors.

V shed 7 bases and J shed 6 bases, with 17 bases lying between them. This CDR3 spans 14 amino acids. From the reads, TCRdb called clonotypes with MiXCR, one entry per CDR3 protein. Here the sample spans about 310,000 distinct CDR3 sequences, around 9.6% being singletons. The table lists this clonotype with many counts. Its antigen remains unknown. The material sequenced was PBMCs. The chain is built from TRBV12-3 or TRBV12-4 and TRBJ2-3; D might be TRBD2 (5 bases). The clonotype comes from a human donor in good health (CMV status not recorded). Some clones in this sample may be carry-over from other donors' samples. In nucleotides, the CDR3 is TGTGCCAGCATCAAACTAGTCTTAGGGGATACGCAGTATTTT. This sequence encodes CASIKLVLGDTQYF.